Shown below are 27 T cell receptor beta chains from a single sample sequenced in a study of blood T cells in healthy people across ages. Using a J-beta primer mix together with a sample-barcoded 5' primer, a second PCR was run for about 7 to 12 cycles. TCRdb re-called the 5' RACE reads with MiXCR, one entry per CDR3 protein. Of 650,000 or so distinct CDR3 sequences listed, 52% are singletons. The specimen sequenced was blood. The receptors were sampled from a woman of 80 years or more in good health.

This clonotype was recorded once. The V and J genes are TRBV3-1 and TRBJ2-5; D tentatively fits TRBD1 or TRBD2 (6 bases each). Trimming left V 4 bases short and J 2 bases short, with 14 bases between. The CDR3 loop spans 15 amino acids. Germline CDR1 is LGHDT and CDR2 is YNNKEL (reference sequence). CDR3: CASSLRGEGQETQYF. For the CDR3, the DNA is TGTGCCAGCAGCCTGAGGGGGGAAGGGCAAGAGACCCAGTACTTC.

This clonotype was recorded at least ten times. The V call is TRBV10-1, the J call TRBJ2-4, with a possible D match to TRBD1 (6 bases). Trimming pared 4 bases from V and 9 bases from J, leaving 13 bases between. CDR3 size: 13 residues. Germline CDR1 is WNHNN and CDR2 is SYGVQD (reference sequence). In DNA form, the CDR3 reads TGCGCCAGCAGTGCGTCAACAGGGAGCATTCAGTACTTC. It yields the protein CASSASTGSIQYF.

This clonotype was seen at least ten times. The rearrangement joins TRBV4-2 to TRBJ2-1, with 9 positions matching TRBD2. After removal of 0 bases from V and 3 bases from J, the junction contained 0 bases not matched to a gene. Germline V gene sequence: CDR1 LGHNA, CDR2 YNFKEQ. There are 15 residues in the CDR3. The CDR3 loop reads CASSQERGGYNEQFF. The CDR3 DNA sequence: TGTGCCAGCAGCCAAGAGCGGGGGGGCTACAATGAGCAGTTCTTC.

This clonotype was counted between two and nine times. A much more abundant neighbour one base away suggests this may be a read error. The rearrangement uses TRBV12-3 or TRBV12-4 and TRBJ2-7; TRBD1 agrees at 9 bases. The V segment lost 6 bases and the J segment 7 bases; nucleotides outside the gene matches: 13. The CDR3 sequence is 15 residues long. Here the CDR3 DNA reads TGTGCCAGCAGCCCCGGACAGGGGAGTTACAATGAGCAGTACTTC. It specifies CASSPGQGSYNEQYF.

This clonotype was counted many times. The rearrangement uses TRBV7-3 and TRBJ2-1; D unresolved. Germline V CDR1 and CDR2: SGHTA, FQGTGA. V lost 0 bases, J lost 2 bases, and 2 bases lay in between. The CDR3 loop spans 13 amino acids. CDR3 protein: CASSLTPYNEQFF. In DNA, the CDR3 is TGTGCCAGCAGCTTAACACCCTACAATGAGCAGTTCTTC. Full variable domain (missing parts from reference TRBV7-3 and TRBJ2-1): GAGVSQTPSNKVTEKGKYVELRCDPISGHTALYWYRQSLGQGPEFLIYFQGTGAADDSGLPNDRFFAVRPEGSVSTLKIQRTERGDSAVYLCASSLTPYNEQFFGPGTRLTVL.

This clonotype occurred many times. A much larger clonotype is one base distant, so this may be a read error. This CDR3 is CASSPMGYEQYF. CDR3 coding DNA: TGTGCCAGCAGCCCCATGGGCTATGAGCAGTACTTC. The V call is TRBV6-6, the J call TRBJ2-7, with D unclear. The CDR3 loop spans 12 amino acids. Trimming took 6 bases from V and 7 from J, leaving 13 bases between them. CDR1 MNHNY and CDR2 SVGAGI come from the germline V gene (reference sequence).

This clonotype was detected a few times. The chain is built from TRBV5-1 and TRBJ1-2, with D possibly matching TRBD1 (6 bases). Trimming cost V 0 bases and J 8 bases, with 11 bases left between them. CDR1 SGHRS and CDR2 YFSETQ come from the germline V gene. CDR3 size: 13 residues. The CDR3 spells CASSLDPQGGYTF. CDR3 bases: TGCGCCAGCAGCTTGGATCCACAGGGAGGCTACACCTTC.

To note about this clonotype: A much bigger clone sits one base away, suggesting this may be a read error. The chain carries TRBV5-1 and TRBJ2-7, with D perhaps matching TRBD2 (5 bases). The J call is doubtful: the DNA matches TRBJ2-5 better. CDR1 SGHRS and CDR2 YFSETQ come from the germline V gene. The CDR3 has 15 residues. CDR3 sequence: CASSSFEGRMATQYF. The DNA for the CDR3 is TGCGCCAGCAGCTCCTTCGAGGGTAGAATGGCGACCCAGTACTTC.

The rearrangement uses TRBV7-2 and TRBJ2-5; the D gene is possibly TRBD2 (6 bases). V was shortened by 3 bases and J by 11 bases, with 22 bases between the two germline ends. This CDR3 contains 15 residues. Germline assignment: CDR1 SGHTA and CDR2 FQGNSA. CDR3 sequence (DNA): TGTGCCAGCAGCTTGGGGGGTGCCAACTACAATGAGCAGTACTTC. Translating gives CASSLGGANYNEQYF. Full variable domain (rest looked up from reference TRBV7-2 and TRBJ2-5): GAGVSQSPSNKVTEKGKDVELRCDPISGHTALYWYRQSLGQGLEFLIYFQGNSAPDKSGLPSDRFSAERTGGSVSTLTIQRTQQEDSAVYLCASSLGGANYNEQYFGPGTRLLVL.

This clonotype was seen a handful of times. The chain links TRBV18 to TRBJ1-1; D is unclear. Germline V gives CDR1 KGHSH, CDR2 LQKENI. V was shortened by 3 bases and J by 6 bases, with 11 bases between the two germline ends. The CDR3 contains 13 residues. The CDR3: CASSPVLGSEAFF. The CDR3 nucleotides read TGTGCCAGCTCACCCGTCCTGGGATCTGAAGCTTTCTTT.

This clonotype was detected a few times. This sequence may be a read error, since a much larger clone differs from it by one base. The chain combines TRBV5-1 with TRBJ2-1, with 7 bases fitting TRBD1. The CDR3 has 16 residues. Germline V CDR1 and CDR2: SGHRS, YFSETQ. Losses at the gene ends were 3 bases for V and 0 bases for J; bases not matched to a gene: 6. CDR3 DNA: TGCGCCAGCAGCTCACAGGGGTGCTACTCCTACAATGAGCAGTTCTTC. Its protein product is CASSSQGCYSYNEQFF.

The chain employs TRBV7-9 and TRBJ1-4; TRBD1 aligns across 7 bases. Germline lookup yields CDR1 SEHNR and CDR2 FQNEAQ (reference sequence). This CDR3 region has 14 residues. The V and J ends lost 5 bases and 3 bases, in that order; junction bases with no gene match: 3. CDR3 residues: CASSLGQSNEKLFF. In nucleotides, the CDR3 is TGTGCCAGCAGCCTGGGACAGTCTAATGAAAAACTGTTTTTT. Full variable domain (missing parts from reference TRBV7-9 and TRBJ1-4): DTGVSQNPRHKITKRGQNVTFRCDPISEHNRLYWYRQTLGQGPEFLTYFQNEAQLEKSRLLSDRFSAERPKGSFSTLEIQRTEQGDSAMYLCASSLGQSNEKLFFGSGTQLSVL.

Of note for this clonotype: Since a much larger clone is just one base distant, this may be a read error. The V and J genes are TRBV20-1 and TRBJ2-5; no firm D call. Trimming pared 3 bases from V and 7 bases from J, leaving 18 bases between. The CDR3 runs to 14 residues. CDR1 and CDR2 from the germline V gene are DFQATT and SNEGSKA (reference sequence). This CDR3 reads CSASLPTVSGTQYF. The CDR3 region has the DNA TGCAGTGCTAGCCTCCCTACAGTATCCGGGACCCAGTACTTC.

The rearrangement uses TRBV20-1 and TRBJ1-6; a possible D gene is TRBD1 (5 bases). The germline V gene encodes CDR1 DFQATT and CDR2 SNEGSKA (reference sequence). This CDR3 comprises 14 residues. The ends were cut back, 1 base at V and 9 bases at J, with 13 bases in the middle. The CDR3 bases are TGCAGTGCTAGAGGAGGGGTAGGGGCTTCACCCCTCCACTTT. This gives the protein CSARGGVGASPLHF.

This clonotype was observed at least ten times. The chain joins TRBV7-2 to TRBJ2-2, with D possibly matching TRBD2 (5 bases). With 5 bases removed from V and 9 bases from J, the gap between germline ends came to 16 bases. Germline CDR1 SGHTA, CDR2 FQGNSA. This CDR3 has 14 amino acids. The CDR3 loop reads CASSPDYHRRELFF. The CDR3 coding sequence is TGTGCCAGCAGCCCCGACTACCACCGGAGGGAGCTGTTTTTT.

The chain links TRBV28 to TRBJ2-1; D not certain. The last part of the DNA fits TRBJ2-7 better; the J call may be wrong. The CDR3 is 16 residues long. Per the germline V gene, CDR1 is MDHEN and CDR2 is SYDVKM. The DNA for the CDR3 is TGTGCCAGCAGTCACCAGAGACGCAGCTCCTACAATGAGCAGTACGTC. This gives the protein CASSHQRRSSYNEQYV.

Details on this clonotype: This may come from a read error, since a much larger clone is one base off. The chain uses TRBV3-1 and TRBJ2-7, with unresolved D. Trimming left V 3 bases short and J 7 bases short, with 19 bases between. This CDR3 is built from 15 residues. Germline assignment: CDR1 LGHDT and CDR2 YNNKEL (reference sequence). The CDR3 coding sequence is TGTGCCAGCAGCCAGCACGGCAGCGCCTACAATGAGCAGTACTTC. It specifies CASSQHGSAYNEQYF.

This clonotype has at least ten counts. CDR3 nucleotides: TGTGCCAGCAGAGCCTATAGCAATCAGCCCCAGCATTTT. Protein product: CASRAYSNQPQHF. This chain connects TRBV6-1 to TRBJ1-5; the D is unclear. The ends were cut back, 6 bases at V and 0 bases at J, with 6 bases in the middle. Germline loops: CDR1 MNHNS, CDR2 SASEGT. The CDR3 consists of 13 residues.

This clonotype was recorded many times. The V gene is TRBV20-1, the J gene TRBJ2-1; TRBD1 matches at 8 bases. Trimming took 6 bases from V and 5 from J; bases not matched to a gene: 9. Germline V CDR1 and CDR2: DFQATT, SNEGSKA (reference sequence). The CDR3 spans 14 residues. CDR3 sequence (DNA): TGCAGTGCGGACCAGGGGGCCTCTAACAATGAGCAGTTCTTC. Translated, it gives CSADQGASNNEQFF.

V and J are TRBV10-3 and TRBJ2-5, with 11 bases lining up with TRBD2. Germline V gives CDR1 ENHRY, CDR2 SYGVKD. This CDR3 region has 17 residues. V trimming: 3 bases; J trimming: 2 bases; junction bases outside the gene matches: 8. CDR3 protein: CAISDPRTSGRQETQYF. The CDR3 DNA reads TGTGCCATCAGTGACCCTCGCACTAGCGGGAGACAAGAGACCCAGTACTTC.

Of note for this clonotype: This sequence may be a read error, since a much larger clone differs from it by one base. This rearrangement joins TRBV12-3 or TRBV12-4 to TRBJ2-3, with no clear D. The CDR3 runs 14 residues. The V end lost 7 bases, the J end lost 3 bases, and 14 bases lay between the germline ends. This chain's CDR3 is CASTVDLQTDTQYF. CDR3 nucleotide sequence: TGTGCCAGCACTGTAGATCTACAGACAGATACGCAGTATTTT.

With regard to this clonotype: It may be a read error: a sequence one base away is much more abundant. The chain combines TRBV29-1 with TRBJ2-1, with D uncertain. In germline, CDR1 is SQVTM, CDR2 ANQGSEA. The V and J ends lost 3 bases and 13 bases respectively, with 22 bases between them. CDR3 length equals 14 residues. The CDR3 sequence is CSVDSGSIEETQFF. The DNA of the CDR3 is TGCAGCGTTGATTCGGGCTCTATAGAAGAGACCCAGTTCTTC.

The sample holds many counts of this clonotype. The rearrangement links TRBV9 to TRBJ1-6; 9 bases are shared with TRBD1. Germline CDR1 is SGDLS and CDR2 is YYNGEE. J lost 2 bases, V lost 4 bases, and 19 bases had no gene match. The CDR3 covers 21 residues. CDR3 in DNA: TGTGCCAGCAGCCCCCGAATGTCTGGACAGGGGAGTGCCACCTATAATTCACCCCTCCACTTT. Amino acids: CASSPRMSGQGSATYNSPLHF. Supplemented by reference TRBV9 and TRBJ1-6, the full variable domain reads DSGVTQTPKHLITATGQRVTLRCSPRSGDLSVYWYQQSLDQGLQFLIQYYNGEERAKGNILERFSAQQFPDLHSELNLSSLELGDSALYFCASSPRMSGQGSATYNSPLHFGNGTRLTVT.

CDR3 in amino acids: CASSEYGSDTEAFF. Written as DNA, the CDR3 is TGTGCCAGCAGTGAATACGGTAGTGACACTGAAGCTTTCTTT. The chain is built from TRBV25-1 and TRBJ1-1; D gene unclear. Germline V gene lookup returns CDR1 MGHDK and CDR2 SYGVNS. The CDR3 consists of 14 residues. Trimming shortened V by 0 bases and J by 3 bases, and 8 bases separated the two germline ends.

This clonotype was observed many times. This chain links TRBV28 with TRBJ2-5; D call uncertain. V was cut by 4 bases and J by 7 bases, with 13 bases left in between. In germline, CDR1 is MDHEN, CDR2 SYDVKM. The CDR3 is made up of 13 amino acids. Here the CDR3 DNA reads TGTGCCAGCAGTTCCGGGCCCGGATGGACCCAGTACTTC. Translating it yields CASSSGPGWTQYF.

A single count supports this clonotype. The V gene is TRBV6-1, the J gene TRBJ2-3, with 8 positions matching TRBD1. Germline V lookup: CDR1 MNHNS, CDR2 SASEGT. The trim removed 5 bases at V and 2 bases at J, leaving 9 bases unmatched. CDR3 length: 16 amino acids. The CDR3 coding sequence is TGTGCCAGCAGTCCGAGGACAGGGCCATTCACAGATACGCAGTATTTT. This codes for CASSPRTGPFTDTQYF.

A few counts support this clonotype. Just one base apart from a much larger clone, this may be a read error. The chain couples TRBV10-3 to TRBJ2-3, with D tentatively TRBD2 (6 bases). CDR1 is ENHRY and CDR2 is SYGVKD in the germline V gene. This CDR3 is 14 amino acids long. Between the trimmed V and J ends, which lost 6 bases and 2 bases, there was a span of 12 bases. CDR3 sequence (DNA): TGTGCCATCAGGGAGGGACTTTCCACAGATACGCAGTATTTT. It codes for CAIREGLSTDTQYF.